The 9 T cell receptor beta chains reported below all come from one sample, sequenced in a study of control samples from healthy donors and cancer patients (TCRdb year 2020). Libraries came from the immunoSEQ multiplex PCR assay. The clones in this table, taken by TCRdb from immuneACCESS, are in-frame only. Not every clone is retained; where verified, under half of the shortfall comes from an unresolved V gene, and the cause of the rest is unknown. The sample data list over 90,000 clones, and 80% to 90% of these were observed just once. The ten biggest clones cover about 18% of the sample. Sequenced: PBMCs. The receptors come from a man aged 55 to 70 with lung cancer.

V is TRBV10-2 and J is TRBJ2-1; D might be TRBD1 (6 bases). This CDR3 has 14 residues. Germline CDR1 and CDR2: WSHSY and SAAADI. Trimming removed 7 bases at V and 0 bases at J, with 10 bases between. CDR3 coding DNA: TGCGCCAGCAAGGGACATAGCTCCTACAATGAGCAGTTCTTC. Translation gives CASKGHSSYNEQFF.

V gene TRBV29-1 combines with J gene TRBJ2-5; a weak D match, TRBD2 (5 bases). This CDR3 has 12 residues. V lost 6 bases and J lost 2, with 10 bases in between. Per the germline V gene, CDR1 is SQVTM and CDR2 is ANQGSEA. The CDR3 sequence: CSVNPGQETQYF. The CDR3 DNA reads as TGCAGCGTCAATCCGGGACAAGAGACCCAGTACTTC. Full variable domain (remainder filled in from reference TRBV29-1 and TRBJ2-5): SAVISQKPSRDICQRGTSLTIQCQVDSQVTMMFWYRQQPGQSLTLIATANQGSEATYESGFVIDKFPISRPNLTFSTLTVSNMSPEDSSIYLCSVNPGQETQYFGPGTRLLVL.

This clone showed up just once. The chain employs TRBV6-2 or TRBV6-3 and TRBJ1-4, with D unresolved. Germline CDR1 and CDR2: MNHEY and SVGEGT. The V end lost 4 bases, the J end lost 1 base, and 13 bases lay between the germline ends. CDR3 length equals 16 residues. CDR3 region: CASSFNTPVTNEKLFF. As DNA, the CDR3 is TGTGCCAGCAGTTTTAATACACCTGTAACTAATGAAAAACTGTTTTTT.

Comment on this clone: Other DNA sequences from this sample encode an identical CDR3 as well. The rearrangement joins TRBV4-1 to TRBJ1-1; the D gene is possibly TRBD1 (6 bases). The V end was cut by 0 bases, the J end by 0 bases, with 17 bases between. This CDR3 is built from 18 residues. In germline, CDR1 is MGHRA, CDR2 YSYEKL. CDR3 DNA sequence: TGCGCCAGCAGCCAAGAAGGCCTCGGGGACATAATGAACACTGAAGCTTTCTTT. Amino acid sequence: CASSQEGLGDIMNTEAFF.

V gene TRBV7-9 combines with J gene TRBJ2-1; D is ambiguous. The V end was cut by 5 bases, the J end by 3 bases, with 2 bases between. CDR1 is SEHNR and CDR2 is FQNEAQ in the germline V gene (reference sequence). This CDR3 has 11 amino acids. CDR3 sequence reads: CASSGYNEQFF. The DNA of the CDR3 is TGTGCCAGCAGCGGCTACAATGAGCAGTTCTTC.

V and J are TRBV5-6 and TRBJ1-2, with 7 bases aligning to TRBD1. With V trimmed by 4 bases and J by 6 bases, 12 bases remained unmatched. Per germline, CDR1 SGHDT and CDR2 YYEEEE. This CDR3 comprises 15 residues. The CDR3 sequence: CASSPPSQGEDGYTF. The CDR3 DNA reads as TGTGCCAGCAGCCCCCCATCCCAGGGGGAGGATGGCTACACCTTC.

This clone has only a few counts. The CDR3 reads CASSVTSTDTQYF. The CDR3 DNA follows: TGTGCCAGCAGCGTAACTAGCACAGATACGCAGTATTTT. This chain connects TRBV9 to TRBJ2-3; D gene unclear. CDR3 size: 13 residues. V was shortened by 1 base and J by 0 bases, with 3 bases between the two germline ends. Germline CDR1 SGDLS, CDR2 YYNGEE.

The V gene is TRBV6-4, the J gene TRBJ2-6; possibly TRBD1 or TRBD2 for D (5 bases each). The germline CDR1 and CDR2 sequences are MRHNA and SNTAGT. The CDR3 has 15 amino acids. The V end lost 1 base, the J end lost 2 bases, and 6 bases lay between the germline ends. The CDR3 nucleotides read TGTGCCAGCAGTGACTGGGGGACTGGGGCCAACGTCCTGACTTTC. Translating gives CASSDWGTGANVLTF.

V is TRBV4-1 and J is TRBJ1-4; a possible D gene is TRBD1 (6 bases). This CDR3 is built from 14 residues. The germline V and J ends were trimmed by 1 base and 8 bases, with 11 bases remaining between them. Germline-derived CDR1 and CDR2 are MGHRA and YSYEKL. CDR3 nucleotides: TGCGCCAGCAGCCAAGGGACAGTGAAAGAAAAACTGTTTTTT. Protein product: CASSQGTVKEKLFF.